This note documents a single TCR beta chain sequence. The antigen remains undetermined. From germline, CDR1 is KGHSH and CDR2 LQKENI. Trimming stripped 1 base from V and 6 bases from J, with 8 bases between. The CDR3 covers 13 residues. These data come from a study of early T cells in non-severe SARS-CoV-2 infection. Overall study: Alpha and beta chains were unpaired, from unsorted whole-blood bulk RNA. General study findings and limits: VDJdb matching skewed toward anti-spike CD8 responses, missing private and CD4 specificities.

Unique molecular identifiers were added to individual cDNA molecules. TCRdb passed the 5' RACE reads through MiXCR, listing each CDR3 protein once. The sample records roughly 61,000 distinct CDR3 sequences, 11% being singletons. The rearrangement uses TRBV18 and TRBJ2-3; D is tentatively TRBD1 or TRBD2 (5 bases each). This TCR was sampled from an adult who was a healthcare worker with PCR-confirmed SARS-CoV-2 infection or an uninfected control (not recorded which). The sample was whole blood. CDR3 protein: CASSPQRDDTQYF. The CDR3 nucleotides are TGTGCCAGCTCACCACAGAGGGACGATACGCAGTATTTT.